The present T cell receptor (beta chain) was sequenced within a study of T cells in Graves' hyperthyroidism and ophthalmopathy. This clonotype was seen many times. TCR beta CDR3 regions were amplified from RNA. The HTBI primer set served for first-round RT-PCR of the TCR CDR3. MiXCR, applied by TCRdb to the multiplex PCR reads, yields one record per CDR3 protein. Of approximately 710,000 distinct CDR3 sequences in the sample, around 15% are singletons; the top ten hold roughly 16%. CDR3 length: 20 amino acids. Germline V gene data show CDR1 as MDHEN and CDR2 as SYDVKM. The V end was cut by 6 bases, the J end by 1 base, with 25 bases between.

Sequenced input: blood. The chain has TRBV28 and TRBJ2-6; tentative D call: TRBD2 (5 bases). The TCR was taken from a man aged 45-65 years with Graves' hyperthyroidism. CDR3 sequence: CASSYNPPGREQSGANVLTF. CDR3 nucleotide sequence: TGTGCCAGCAGCTACAATCCCCCGGGAAGGGAACAATCTGGGGCCAACGTCCTGACTTTC.